Shown below are 8 T cell receptor beta chains from a single sample sequenced in a study of T cell clones after liver transplantation. TCRdb keeps only in-frame clones here, not all; method: immunoSEQ multiplex PCR. The repertoire holds 55,000 to 75,000 clones, with around 70% as singletons. The sample here was CD4+ T cells from blood, taken at the approximately 16-month timepoint. All receptors derive from a human patient who received a liver transplant. Some T cells may be supplied by the graft donor.

This chain connects TRBV6-1 to TRBJ1-1; TRBD1 matches at 7 bases. V was clipped by 6 bases and J by 3 bases; unmatched bases: 10. Per the germline V gene, CDR1 is MNHNS and CDR2 is SASEGT. The CDR3 totals 15 residues. CDR3 nucleotides: TGTGCCAGCAGCGCTACGTCCCAGGGGGACACTGAAGCTTTCTTT. Its translation is CASSATSQGDTEAFF.

This chain uses TRBV7-2 with TRBJ2-3; D possibly matches TRBD1 or TRBD2 (5 bases each). From germline, CDR1 is SGHTA and CDR2 FQGNSA. V was trimmed by 2 bases and J by 0 bases, leaving 15 bases between them. The CDR3 is 17 amino acids. The CDR3: CASSLNPPGASTDTQYF. For the CDR3, the DNA is TGTGCCAGCAGCTTAAACCCTCCCGGGGCTAGCACAGATACGCAGTATTTT.

The chain employs TRBV19 and TRBJ2-7; 11 bases are shared with TRBD1. The trim removed 4 bases at V and 2 bases at J, leaving 7 bases unmatched. CDR1 is LNHDA and CDR2 is SQIVND in the germline V gene (reference sequence). The CDR3 spans 16 residues. In nucleotides, the CDR3 is TGTGCCAGTAGTAACCGCCGGGACAGGGGGACCTACGAGCAGTACTTC. Residues: CASSNRRDRGTYEQYF.

The chain combines TRBV4-3 with TRBJ1-1; D ambiguous. Germline-derived CDR1 and CDR2 are LGHNA and YSLEER. This CDR3 contains 15 residues. V was trimmed by 1 base and J by 3 bases, leaving 12 bases between them. Here the CDR3 DNA reads TGCGCCAGCAGCCAAGGAGTGGGCGCGCACACTGAAGCTTTCTTT. This gives the protein CASSQGVGAHTEAFF.

The CDR3 nucleotides are TGTGCCAGCAGACTTGGACTAGCGGGAGCAGATACGCAGTATTTT. It yields the protein CASRLGLAGADTQYF. The rearrangement links TRBV7-9 to TRBJ2-3; 13 nucleotides agree with TRBD2. From germline, CDR1 is SEHNR and CDR2 FQNEAQ (reference sequence). The V segment lost 6 bases and the J segment 4 bases; nucleotides outside the gene matches: 4. CDR3 size: 15 residues.

The chain combines TRBV7-2 with TRBJ1-4; the D gene is possibly TRBD1 (6 bases). Germline V gene data show CDR1 as SGHTA and CDR2 as FQGNSA. The CDR3 is 15 residues long. V lost 5 bases and J 6 bases, leaving 16 bases between the germline ends. This CDR3 reads CASSILSGHHEKLFF. For the CDR3, the DNA is TGTGCCAGCAGCATACTATCGGGACACCATGAAAAACTGTTTTTT.

The rearrangement links TRBV7-2 to TRBJ2-5, with 10 positions matching TRBD1. The germline CDR1 and CDR2 sequences are SGHTA and FQGNSA. V lost 5 bases to trimming and J lost 10 bases; unmatched junction nucleotides: 10. The CDR3 has 14 amino acids. In DNA form, the CDR3 reads TGTGCCAGCAGCGCCCCCGGACAGGGGGGTAACCAGTACTTC. It yields the protein CASSAPGQGGNQYF. Based on the CDR3 plus reference TRBV7-2 and TRBJ2-5, the full variable domain is GAGVSQSPSNKVTEKGKDVELRCDPISGHTALYWYRQSLGQGLEFLIYFQGNSAPDKSGLPSDRFSAERTGGSVSTLTIQRTQQEDSAVYLCASSAPGQGGNQYFGPGTRLLVL.

This chain connects TRBV11-3 to TRBJ2-7; D could derive from TRBD1 or TRBD2 (6 bases each). V dropped 1 base and J dropped 7 bases, with 23 bases sitting between them. The CDR3 is made up of 17 amino acids. Germline V gives CDR1 SGHNT, CDR2 YENEEA. The CDR3 coding sequence is TGTGCCAGCAGCTTAGGGGAGCCCCGGGACCGAGGGGGGGAGCAGTACTTC. It translates to CASSLGEPRDRGGEQYF.